This entry lists 28 T cell receptor beta chains sequenced from one sample in a study of cytomegalovirus exposure and HLA in healthy donors. PCR was performed using 60 Vbeta and 13 Jbeta primers. TCRdb's copy holds only in-frame clones and misses some; the assay was immunoSEQ multiplex PCR. The sample lists approximately 100,000 clones, approximately 78% seen once, with 1.5% to 2% in the top ten. Sequencing used PBMCs. These receptors all come from a woman aged 40 to 50 in good health and CMV-seronegative.

This clone occurred a few times. This sequence joins TRBV5-4 and TRBJ2-7; 7 bases align to TRBD1. Germline assignment: CDR1 SGHNT and CDR2 YYREEE (reference sequence). The CDR3 runs 14 residues. Trimming removed 3 bases from V and 3 bases from J; junction bases left unmatched: 6. CDR3 DNA sequence: TGTGCCAGCAGCTCCCGGGACAGTGGCTACGAGCAGTACTTC. Translation: CASSSRDSGYEQYF. The whole variable domain, filled in from reference TRBV5-4 and TRBJ2-7, reads ETGVTQSPTHLIKTRGQQVTLRCSSQSGHNTVSWYQQALGQGPQFIFQYYREEENGRGNFPPRFSGLQFPNYSSELNVNALELDDSALYLCASSSRDSGYEQYFGPGTRLTVT.

The chain couples TRBV2 to TRBJ1-2; D uncertain. The CDR3 covers 15 residues. Trimming removed 4 bases at V and 6 bases at J, with 18 bases between. Germline loops: CDR1 SNHLY, CDR2 FYNNEI. CDR3 in amino acids: CASSALGVENNGYTF. The CDR3 DNA reads as TGTGCCAGCAGTGCATTGGGTGTGGAGAATAATGGCTACACCTTC.

The chain uses TRBV12-5 and TRBJ2-2; TRBD1 agrees at 7 bases. J lost 6 bases, V lost 6 bases, and 1 base had no gene match. The germline gives CDR1 LGHNT, CDR2 FRNRAP. The CDR3 consists of 12 residues. CDR3 sequence reads: CASGQGSGELFF. The CDR3 DNA follows: TGTGCTAGTGGACAGGGGTCCGGGGAGCTGTTTTTT.

The gene calls are TRBV5-1 and TRBJ2-3; D gene uncertain. Germline loops: CDR1 SGHRS, CDR2 YFSETQ. The V gene lost 4 bases and the J gene lost 6 bases, with 9 bases spanning the gap. This CDR3 region has 12 residues. The CDR3 DNA follows: TGCGCCAGCAGCCCAACCCGGGATACGCAGTATTTT. Amino acids: CASSPTRDTQYF.

This chain uses TRBV7-9 with TRBJ2-1; 12 bases match TRBD2. V shed 1 base and J 6 bases; nucleotides not matched to a gene: 7. Germline CDR1 and CDR2: SEHNR and FQNEAQ (reference sequence). This CDR3 comprises 17 residues. The CDR3 is CASSLDMPGLAGNEQFF. The CDR3 DNA reads TGTGCCAGCAGCTTAGATATGCCGGGACTAGCGGGCAATGAGCAGTTCTTC.

This clone came up a few times. The chain recombines TRBV19 with TRBJ2-7; 7 nucleotides align to TRBD1. This CDR3 has 14 residues. Germline loops: CDR1 LNHDA, CDR2 SQIVND (reference sequence). V was clipped by 9 bases and J by 6 bases; unmatched bases: 14. CDR3 sequence (DNA): TGTGCCAGCTCACAGGGGCTCGGGGTAAGCGAGCAGTACTTC. It encodes CASSQGLGVSEQYF.

The genes are TRBV9 and TRBJ2-7; 9 bases fit TRBD2. The CDR3 sequence is 14 residues long. Trimming took 3 bases from V and 2 from J; bases not matched to a gene: 3. Germline CDR1 is SGDLS and CDR2 is YYNGEE. This CDR3 is CASSASGGTYEQYF. The CDR3 DNA reads TGTGCCAGCAGCGCCAGCGGGGGGACCTACGAGCAGTACTTC.

The rearrangement links TRBV5-4 to TRBJ2-1; tentatively, D is TRBD1 (5 bases). Germline CDR1 reads SGHNT; CDR2 reads YYREEE (reference sequence). The CDR3 is 18 residues long. The V end was cut by 1 base, the J end by 3 bases, with 20 bases between. CDR3 in amino acids: CASSLFIRAYGVYNEQFF. The CDR3 nucleotides are TGTGCCAGCAGCTTGTTCATCAGGGCCTATGGGGTCTACAATGAGCAGTTCTTC.

The gene calls are TRBV30 and TRBJ2-7; D is perhaps TRBD2 (5 bases). CDR3 size: 13 residues. The ends were cut back, 2 bases at V and 4 bases at J, with 12 bases in the middle. CDR1 and CDR2 (germline): GTSNPN, SVGIG (reference sequence). The CDR3 DNA is TGTGCCTGGAGTCCCCTAGCAGGATACGAGCAGTACTTC. Encoded protein: CAWSPLAGYEQYF.

The CDR3 coding sequence is TGCGCCAGCAGCCAAGGTACCAACAACAGGGTCCTTGAAGCTTTCTTT. It is translated as CASSQGTNNRVLEAFF. The rearrangement uses TRBV4-3 and TRBJ1-1; possibly TRBD1 for D (6 bases). Germline V gene sequence: CDR1 LGHNA, CDR2 YSLEER. This CDR3 comprises 16 residues. Trimming shortened V by 1 base and J by 7 bases, and 19 bases separated the two germline ends.

The chain recombines TRBV28 with TRBJ1-1; TRBD1 is a possible D gene (6 bases). CDR3 size: 15 residues. Germline CDR1 and CDR2: MDHEN and SYDVKM. The V gene lost 3 bases and the J gene lost 5 bases, with 16 bases spanning the gap. DNA for the CDR3: TGTGCCAGCAGTTTCCACAGTGGGCAGGGGACTGAAGCTTTCTTT. As protein: CASSFHSGQGTEAFF. The entire variable domain, with the rest obtained from reference TRBV28 and TRBJ1-1, is as follows: DVKVTQSSRYLVKRTGEKVFLECVQDMDHENMFWYRQDPGLGLRLIYFSYDVKMKEKGDIPEGYSVSREKKERFSLILESASTNQTSMYLCASSFHSGQGTEAFFGQGTRLTVV.

The CDR3: CASRPSTGQEKLFF. The CDR3 DNA reads TGCGCCAGTAGACCCTCGACAGGGCAAGAAAAACTGTTTTTT. The chain joins TRBV5-1 to TRBJ1-4, with 7 bases matching TRBD1. Germline values: CDR1 SGHRS, CDR2 YFSETQ. The CDR3 extends over 14 amino acids. Losses at the gene ends were 8 bases for V and 8 bases for J; bases not matched to a gene: 12.

V gene TRBV7-3 combines with J gene TRBJ1-1, with TRBD1 matching 8 bases. Trimming removed 3 bases from V and 2 bases from J; junction bases left unmatched: 8. The CDR3 covers 16 residues. Germline values: CDR1 SGHTA, CDR2 FQGTGA. The CDR3 loop is CASSLADREYNTEAFF. The CDR3 DNA sequence: TGTGCCAGCAGCTTGGCGGACAGGGAATACAACACTGAAGCTTTCTTT.

The gene calls are TRBV5-1 and TRBJ2-1, with TRBD2 matching 12 bases. This CDR3 has 15 residues. V lost 3 bases and J lost 9; bases outside the gene matches: 7. Germline V gene data show CDR1 as SGHRS and CDR2 as YFSETQ. CDR3: CASSSLAGGPVEQFF. CDR3 DNA: TGCGCCAGCAGCTCGCTAGCGGGAGGGCCCGTTGAGCAGTTCTTC.

The CDR3 DNA sequence: TGTGCCAGCAGCTCCCCGGACTCAGTAAGCGTTTTATACGAGCAGTACTTC. It specifies CASSSPDSVSVLYEQYF. The chain carries TRBV7-8 and TRBJ2-7, with a tentative D call TRBD2 (5 bases). Trimming removed 4 bases at V and 4 bases at J, with 23 bases between. Looked up from germline, CDR1 is SGHVS and CDR2 is FQNEAQ. The CDR3 is made up of 17 amino acids.

J is TRBJ2-3 and V is TRBV2, with 8 positions matching TRBD2. The CDR3 extends over 22 amino acids. The V and J ends lost 3 bases and 2 bases, in that order; junction bases with no gene match: 25. CDR1 is SNHLY, CDR2 FYNNEI, per germline. This chain's CDR3 is CASSDFGYGVAGRAGSTDTQYF. For the CDR3, the DNA is TGTGCCAGCAGTGATTTCGGCTACGGGGTAGCGGGGAGAGCGGGTTCCACAGATACGCAGTATTTT.

This chain uses TRBV5-1 with TRBJ2-2, with 9 nucleotides matching TRBD2. This CDR3 spans 18 amino acids. Trimming took 4 bases from V and 9 from J; bases not matched to a gene: 19. From germline, CDR1 is SGHRS and CDR2 YFSETQ. CDR3 loop: CASSPLGASGDLIRELFF. Here the CDR3 DNA reads TGCGCCAGCAGCCCCCTAGGGGCTAGCGGGGACCTAATTAGGGAGCTGTTTTTT.

V is TRBV28 and J is TRBJ1-2; 10 positions agree with TRBD1. CDR3 size: 14 residues. Germline lookup yields CDR1 MDHEN and CDR2 SYDVKM. After removal of 4 bases from V and 4 bases from J, the junction contained 3 bases not matched to a gene. This chain's CDR3 is CASSWTGGSYGYTF. As DNA, the CDR3 is TGTGCCAGCAGTTGGACAGGGGGTAGCTATGGCTACACCTTC.

The chain uses TRBV9 and TRBJ2-4, with 8 nucleotides matching TRBD2. Germline assignment: CDR1 SGDLS and CDR2 YYNGEE. With V trimmed by 3 bases and J by 1 base, 0 bases remained unmatched. This CDR3 comprises 14 residues. CDR3 residues: CASSGTSAKNIQYF. As DNA, the CDR3 is TGTGCCAGCAGCGGGACTAGCGCCAAAAACATTCAGTACTTC. The entire variable domain, with the rest obtained from reference TRBV9 and TRBJ2-4, is as follows: DSGVTQTPKHLITATGQRVTLRCSPRSGDLSVYWYQQSLDQGLQFLIQYYNGEERAKGNILERFSAQQFPDLHSELNLSSLELGDSALYFCASSGTSAKNIQYFGAGTRLSVL.

This clone was counted a few times. This chain links TRBV5-6 with TRBJ2-7; 7 nucleotides align to TRBD1. The CDR3 covers 17 residues. The junction had 17 bases not matched to a gene; V was cut back by 4 bases and J by 4 bases. Per germline, CDR1 SGHDT and CDR2 YYEEEE. In DNA form, the CDR3 reads TGTGCCAGCAGCCTAGGCCGATCGGGACAGATAAGTTACGAGCAGTACTTC. It yields the protein CASSLGRSGQISYEQYF.

The chain employs TRBV5-8 and TRBJ1-5; 7 bases match TRBD1. The CDR3 has 15 residues. The J segment lost 3 bases and the V segment lost 2 bases, leaving 5 bases of the junction unmatched. CDR1 and CDR2 (germline): SGHTS, YDEGEE. In nucleotides, the CDR3 is TGTGCCAGCAGCTTTGACAGGGCGGCCAATCAGCCCCAGCATTTT. This encodes CASSFDRAANQPQHF.

This clone was seen more than once but under ten times. The CDR3, as DNA: TGTGCCAGTAGTATTCTTCAGGGGCACACCGGGGAGCTGTTTTTT. Translating gives CASSILQGHTGELFF. The chain employs TRBV19 and TRBJ2-2; the D gene is possibly TRBD1 (6 bases). V was trimmed by 3 bases and J by 3 bases, leaving 11 bases between them. This CDR3 region has 15 residues. CDR1 LNHDA and CDR2 SQIVND come from the germline V gene (reference sequence).

This chain joins TRBV6-5 and TRBJ2-5, with 7 bases lining up with TRBD1. The CDR3 spans 14 residues. The J segment lost 5 bases and the V segment lost 6 bases, leaving 9 bases of the junction unmatched. Germline V CDR1 and CDR2: MNHEY, SVGAGI. The CDR3 DNA reads TGTGCCAGCAGGCTAACAGGGGATTGGGAGACCCAGTACTTC. This sequence encodes CASRLTGDWETQYF.

The V and J genes are TRBV18 and TRBJ1-5; the D is unclear. The V end lost 0 bases, the J end lost 6 bases, and 15 bases lay between the germline ends. CDR1 KGHSH and CDR2 LQKENI come from the germline V gene. The CDR3 runs 16 residues. The CDR3 reads CASSPPSSSGFQPQHF. As DNA, the CDR3 is TGTGCCAGCTCACCACCATCTTCGAGCGGTTTTCAGCCCCAGCATTTT. Combining the CDR3 with reference TRBV18 and TRBJ1-5 gives the whole variable domain NAGVMQNPRHLVRRRGQEARLRCSPMKGHSHVYWYRQLPEEGLKFMVYLQKENIIDESGMPKERFSAEFPKEGPSILRIQQVVRGDSAAYFCASSPPSSSGFQPQHFGDGTRLSIL.

The chain links TRBV28 to TRBJ2-7; D gene uncertain. Trimming removed 6 bases at V and 5 bases at J, with 20 bases between. The germline V gene has CDR1 MDHEN and CDR2 SYDVKM. The CDR3 length is 15 residues. The CDR3, as DNA: TGTGCCAGCAGAGCTAAAGTATGGGCCCCTAACGAGCAGTACTTC. Translated, it gives CASRAKVWAPNEQYF.

The rearrangement uses TRBV29-1 and TRBJ2-7, with D uncertain. Germline CDR1 reads SQVTM; CDR2 reads ANQGSEA. The CDR3 covers 12 residues. The V gene lost 5 bases and the J gene lost 2 bases, with 10 bases spanning the gap. The CDR3 loop reads CSVFGVTYEQYF. Written as DNA, the CDR3 is TGCAGCGTTTTTGGAGTGACCTACGAGCAGTACTTC.

The gene calls are TRBV6-5 and TRBJ1-2; D possibly corresponds to TRBD1 (5 bases). V gave up 5 bases and J gave up 4 bases, with 14 bases separating them. CDR1 is MNHEY, CDR2 SVGAGI, per germline. The CDR3 has 14 amino acids. The CDR3 nucleotides are TGTGCCAGCAGTGGATACAGGATGGGCTATGGCTACACCTTC. This translates into CASSGYRMGYGYTF.

The table lists this clone with a count of one. The chain has TRBV7-2 and TRBJ2-3, with 11 nucleotides matching TRBD2. Germline V gene data show CDR1 as SGHTA and CDR2 as FQGNSA. Unmatched junction bases numbered 0, after V lost 6 bases and J lost 1 base. This CDR3 has 14 residues. The CDR3 DNA reads as TGTGCCAGCAGTAGCGGGAGGGGCACAGATACGCAGTATTTT. Its translation: CASSSGRGTDTQYF.